The next 7 T cell receptor beta chains were all read from a single sample in a study of vaccination and CD4 T cells after COVID-19 (dated by TCRdb to 2021 to 2024). The time point label here, explained by the study, means: late sampling 161 to 241 days after vaccination in three convalescent patients. This specimen's treatment or condition label, interpreted: roughly ten-day PBMC culture with coronavirus spike peptide pools or control peptides (ViraFEST assay). Antigens of these TCRs are unknown. Library generation was performed with PCR. This sample was sequenced with an Illumina iSeq 100. DNA from cultured CD4+ T cells was subjected to TCR sequencing with the Oncomine TCR Beta short-read assay at the Johns Hopkins FTIC core. In-frame beta chains were kept once TCRdb had trimmed the public reads at Q25 with fastp and called clones with MiXCR. For every CDR3 protein sequence, its rows merge into one entry that carries the most common genes and DNA. The sample yields some 15,000 distinct CDR3 sequences; roughly half were counted once. Clones ranked in the top ten supply approximately 15% of the sample.

The sample was CD4+ T cells from blood, cultured in vitro, taken about 7 months after SARS-CoV-2 vaccination. The receptors originated from a human donor who had recovered from COVID-19.

Only a few counts were recorded for this clonotype. The rearrangement links TRBV19 to TRBJ2-6, with 7 positions matching TRBD2. The germline V gene has CDR1 LNHDA and CDR2 SQIVND (reference sequence). The junction had 4 bases not matched to a gene; V was cut back by 5 bases and J by 0 bases. The CDR3 extends over 16 amino acids. CDR3 DNA: TGTGCCAGTAGTTGGGGGGGACGCTCTGGGGCCAACGTCCTGACTTTC. Protein product: CASSWGGRSGANVLTF.

Here the CDR3 DNA reads TGCAGTGCCCCTATGGGCCGAAGATTCGACAATGAGCAGTTCTTC. Residues: CSAPMGRRFDNEQFF. The rearrangement uses TRBV20-1 and TRBJ2-1, with D unresolved. The CDR3 is 15 amino acids. Trimming cost V 6 bases and J 5 bases, with 20 bases left between them. CDR1 is DFQATT and CDR2 is SNEGSKA in the germline V gene (reference sequence).

This clonotype was recorded only once. The chain links TRBV19 to TRBJ1-5; 7 bases map to TRBD1. This CDR3 contains 16 residues. Germline values: CDR1 LNHDA, CDR2 SQIVND (reference sequence). Losses at the gene ends were 5 bases for V and 4 bases for J; bases not matched to a gene: 11. CDR3 in DNA: TGTGCCAGTAGTTCGAGACCGGGACAGATAAATCAGCCCCAGCATTTT. Protein product: CASSSRPGQINQPQHF.

The chain recombines TRBV20-1 with TRBJ1-2; D gene uncertain. CDR1 and CDR2 from the germline V gene are DFQATT and SNEGSKA (reference sequence). V dropped 0 bases and J dropped 8 bases, with 13 bases sitting between them. This CDR3 has 13 residues. CDR3 amino acids: CSARDRGLGGYTF. Written as DNA, the CDR3 is TGCAGTGCTAGAGACCGGGGTCTCGGGGGCTACACCTTC.

The chain combines TRBV6-1 with TRBJ1-1; D gene ambiguous. The V end was cut by 5 bases, the J end by 0 bases, with 13 bases between. Germline CDR1 and CDR2: MNHNS and SASEGT. The CDR3 has 15 amino acids. The CDR3: CASSRELRMNTEAFF. CDR3 DNA sequence: TGTGCCAGCAGTCGCGAACTACGCATGAACACTGAAGCTTTCTTT.

This clonotype is categorized as large. The V gene is TRBV28, the J gene TRBJ2-7; 7 positions agree with TRBD1. This CDR3 region has 16 residues. Germline lookup yields CDR1 MDHEN and CDR2 SYDVKM. V shed 2 bases, J shed 0 bases, and the junction held 7 bases outside the gene matches. CDR3 sequence reads: CASSLNRGRSSYEQYF. CDR3 nucleotide sequence: TGTGCCAGCAGTTTAAACAGGGGACGGAGCTCCTACGAGCAGTACTTC.

CDR3 coding DNA: TGTGCCAGCAGCCCCCTAATCGTTGGAACGGACCAAGAGACCCAGTACTTC. It encodes CASSPLIVGTDQETQYF. The gene calls are TRBV21-1 and TRBJ2-5; TRBD1 was called by the table and not checked on the DNA. TRBV21-1 is tagged as a pseudogene. The CDR3 covers 17 residues.